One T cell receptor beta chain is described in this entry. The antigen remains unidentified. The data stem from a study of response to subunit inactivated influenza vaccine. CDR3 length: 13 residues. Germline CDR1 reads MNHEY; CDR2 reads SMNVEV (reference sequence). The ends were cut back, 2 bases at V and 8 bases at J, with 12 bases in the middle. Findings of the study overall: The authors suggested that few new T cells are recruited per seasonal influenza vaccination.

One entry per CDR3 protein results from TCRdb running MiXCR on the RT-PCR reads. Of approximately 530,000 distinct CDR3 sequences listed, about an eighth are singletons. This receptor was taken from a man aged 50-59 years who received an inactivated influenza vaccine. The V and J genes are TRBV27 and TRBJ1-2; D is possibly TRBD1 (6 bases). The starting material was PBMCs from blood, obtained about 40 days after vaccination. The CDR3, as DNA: TGTGCCAGCAGTTTAGGGGGGGCTGCCGGCTACACCTTC. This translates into CASSLGGAAGYTF.